Below, 23 T cell receptor beta chains from the same sample are listed, as sequenced in a study of cytomegalovirus exposure and HLA in healthy donors. Vbeta (60) and Jbeta (13) primers were used in the PCR. Sequencing was performed with immunoSEQ multiplex PCR; in TCRdb, only in-frame clones are kept and a portion is missing. The table has 150,000 to 190,000 clones, around 80% seen once. The sequencing input was PBMCs. These receptors all come from a young man in good health and CMV-seronegative.

The chain has TRBV9 and TRBJ2-2, with D perhaps TRBD2 (6 bases). This CDR3 region has 15 residues. CDR1 is SGDLS and CDR2 is YYNGEE in the germline V gene. Trimming left V 1 base short and J 6 bases short, with 13 bases between. CDR3 region: CASSVIPGSPGELFF. CDR3 nucleotide sequence: TGTGCCAGCAGCGTAATCCCCGGGAGCCCCGGGGAGCTGTTTTTT. Full variable domain (missing parts from reference TRBV9 and TRBJ2-2): DSGVTQTPKHLITATGQRVTLRCSPRSGDLSVYWYQQSLDQGLQFLIQYYNGEERAKGNILERFSAQQFPDLHSELNLSSLELGDSALYFCASSVIPGSPGELFFGEGSRLTVL.

The chain combines TRBV5-1 with TRBJ2-3; 10 bases align to TRBD2. J was trimmed by 0 bases and V by 1 base; bases with no gene match: 5. Looked up from germline, CDR1 is SGHRS and CDR2 is YFSETQ. The CDR3 is made up of 17 amino acids. The CDR3 loop is CASSLPGLAASTDTQYF. The CDR3 DNA reads TGCGCCAGCAGCTTGCCCGGACTAGCGGCTAGCACAGATACGCAGTATTTT.

This clone was seen more than once but under ten times. This chain uses TRBV19 with TRBJ2-2; 9 bases are shared with TRBD2. V shed 4 bases and J 4 bases; nucleotides not matched to a gene: 16. This CDR3 is built from 19 residues. Germline V gene sequence: CDR1 LNHDA, CDR2 SQIVND (reference sequence). DNA for the CDR3: TGTGCCAGTAGTACTCGACAGGGTCGGCTAGCGGGAAGCACCGGGGAGCTGTTTTTT. This sequence encodes CASSTRQGRLAGSTGELFF. The full variable domain, in which reference TRBV19 and TRBJ2-2 provide the parts outside the CDR3, is DGGITQSPKYLFRKEGQNVTLSCEQNLNHDAMYWYRQDPGQGLRLIYYSQIVNDFQKGDIAEGYSVSREKKESFPLTVTSAQKNPTAFYLCASSTRQGRLAGSTGELFFGEGSRLTVL.

This chain joins TRBV18 and TRBJ2-7; 10 bases map to TRBD2. J was trimmed by 0 bases and V by 6 bases; bases with no gene match: 8. CDR3 size: 16 residues. Germline lookup yields CDR1 KGHSH and CDR2 LQKENI. The CDR3 reads CASSAGSGRGSYEQYF. The CDR3 DNA sequence: TGTGCCAGCTCTGCGGGAAGCGGGAGGGGCTCCTACGAGCAGTACTTC.

The chain is built from TRBV7-2 and TRBJ2-5, with D possibly being TRBD2 (5 bases). The CDR3 consists of 16 residues. Germline assignment: CDR1 SGHTA and CDR2 FQGNSA. The V gene lost 1 base and the J gene lost 2 bases, with 14 bases spanning the gap. The CDR3 DNA reads TGTGCCAGCAGCTTAGGTTACAGCGGAACTCAAGAGACCCAGTACTTC. It codes for CASSLGYSGTQETQYF.

This chain links TRBV2 with TRBJ1-4; 9 nucleotides align to TRBD1. Germline CDR1 is SNHLY and CDR2 is FYNNEI. The CDR3 has 14 amino acids. V lost 6 bases to trimming and J lost 6 bases; unmatched junction nucleotides: 5. Here the CDR3 reads CASRTGTGHEKLFF. CDR3 bases: TGTGCCAGCAGAACCGGGACAGGGCATGAAAAACTGTTTTTT.

This rearrangement joins TRBV11-2 to TRBJ2-2, with 15 bases fitting TRBD2. Trimming took 11 bases from V and 1 from J; bases not matched to a gene: 8. The CDR3 extends over 17 amino acids. Per the germline V gene, CDR1 is SGHAT and CDR2 is FQNNGV. CDR3 coding DNA: TGTGCCGGCTCCGGGGGACTAGCGGGAGGGAACACCGGGGAGCTGTTTTTT. As protein: CAGSGGLAGGNTGELFF.

V usage is TRBV15 and J usage is TRBJ1-6; tentative D call: TRBD1 (5 bases). Germline CDR1 LNHNV, CDR2 YYDKDF (reference sequence). The CDR3 consists of 13 residues. The germline V and J ends were trimmed by 2 bases and 11 bases, with 10 bases remaining between them. In DNA form, the CDR3 reads TGTGCCACCAGCAGACAGGGTACTGCACCCCTCCACTTT. Translating gives CATSRQGTAPLHF.

The V call is TRBV19, the J call TRBJ1-1; D possibly corresponds to TRBD1 (6 bases). Germline-derived CDR1 and CDR2 are LNHDA and SQIVND (reference sequence). The CDR3 extends over 11 amino acids. Trimming took 3 bases from V and 13 from J, leaving 12 bases between them. CDR3 residues: CASSMGAIVFF. CDR3 nucleotide sequence: TGTGCCAGTAGTATGGGGGCCATCGTTTTCTTT. The whole variable domain, remainder taken from reference TRBV19 and TRBJ1-1, is DGGITQSPKYLFRKEGQNVTLSCEQNLNHDAMYWYRQDPGQGLRLIYYSQIVNDFQKGDIAEGYSVSREKKESFPLTVTSAQKNPTAFYLCASSMGAIVFFGQGTRLTVV.

There are a few counts of this clone. The chain joins TRBV5-6 to TRBJ2-7, with 7 bases identical to TRBD2. CDR3 length: 12 residues. Germline trimming cut 3 bases from V and 3 bases from J; bases unmatched to any gene: 0. Per the germline V gene, CDR1 is SGHDT and CDR2 is YYEEEE. Here the CDR3 reads CASSWGGYEQYF. CDR3 coding DNA: TGTGCCAGCAGCTGGGGGGGCTACGAGCAGTACTTC. The full variable domain, in which reference TRBV5-6 and TRBJ2-7 provide the parts outside the CDR3, is DAGVTQSPTHLIKTRGQQVTLRCSPKSGHDTVSWYQQALGQGPQFIFQYYEEEERQRGNFPDRFSGHQFPNYSSELNVNALLLGDSALYLCASSWGGYEQYFGPGTRLTVT.

The J gene is TRBJ2-7, the V gene TRBV27; D is ambiguous. CDR3 size: 15 residues. CDR1 and CDR2 from the germline V gene are MNHEY and SMNVEV (reference sequence). Trimming pared 5 bases from V and 2 bases from J, leaving 16 bases between. The CDR3 is CASSPEPEEAYEQYF. In DNA form, the CDR3 reads TGTGCCAGCAGTCCTGAGCCCGAAGAGGCCTACGAGCAGTACTTC.

This clone was counted between two and nine times. The chain couples TRBV6-5 to TRBJ2-7; TRBD1 matches 9 bases. J gave up 3 bases and V 6 bases, and 6 bases lay outside the gene matches. This CDR3 has 14 amino acids. Germline assignment: CDR1 MNHEY and CDR2 SVGAGI. The CDR3, as DNA: TGTGCCAGCAGAGACACAGGGGGCGACTACGAGCAGTACTTC. Its protein is CASRDTGGDYEQYF.

This clone showed up just once. The chain employs TRBV4-1 and TRBJ1-4, with D unclear. Deletions cut 0 bases from V and 4 bases from J, with 12 bases between. Germline assignment: CDR1 MGHRA and CDR2 YSYEKL. The CDR3 sequence is 16 residues long. The CDR3: CASSQDFDRFNEKLFF. The CDR3 nucleotides are TGCGCCAGCAGCCAAGATTTTGATAGATTTAATGAAAAACTGTTTTTT.

The chain employs TRBV29-1 and TRBJ2-1; a possible D gene is TRBD2 (6 bases). Trimming shortened V by 7 bases and J by 2 bases, and 15 bases separated the two germline ends. There are 14 residues in the CDR3. CDR1 and CDR2 (germline): SQVTM, ANQGSEA. This chain's CDR3 is CSATPGSPYNEQFF. The CDR3 DNA sequence: TGCAGCGCTACCCCCGGGAGCCCCTACAATGAGCAGTTCTTC.

The rearrangement joins TRBV12-5 to TRBJ2-7; no definite D call. V lost 1 base, J lost 0 bases, and 7 bases lay in between. The CDR3 is 14 residues long. Germline lookup yields CDR1 LGHNT and CDR2 FRNRAP. CDR3 DNA: TGTGCTAGTGGTTTGGCCCCGAGCTCCTACGAGCAGTACTTC. Residues: CASGLAPSSYEQYF.

The V gene is TRBV19, the J gene TRBJ2-3, with 9 bases lining up with TRBD1. This CDR3 has 17 amino acids. Germline assignment: CDR1 LNHDA and CDR2 SQIVND (reference sequence). J was trimmed by 1 base and V by 5 bases; bases with no gene match: 10. CDR3 coding DNA: TGTGCCAGTAGTCCGGACAGGGGACGAGGCCGCACAGATACGCAGTATTTT. Amino acids: CASSPDRGRGRTDTQYF. Full variable domain (rest looked up from reference TRBV19 and TRBJ2-3): DGGITQSPKYLFRKEGQNVTLSCEQNLNHDAMYWYRQDPGQGLRLIYYSQIVNDFQKGDIAEGYSVSREKKESFPLTVTSAQKNPTAFYLCASSPDRGRGRTDTQYFGPGTRLTVL.

The chain links TRBV27 to TRBJ2-1; a possible D gene is TRBD2 (6 bases). The CDR3 extends over 17 amino acids. V gave up 2 bases and J gave up 4 bases, with 18 bases separating them. Germline CDR1 and CDR2: MNHEY and SMNVEV (reference sequence). In nucleotides, the CDR3 is TGTGCCAGCAGTTTACAAGGGTACCTGGGACTTTACAATGAGCAGTTCTTC. Amino acids: CASSLQGYLGLYNEQFF.

The sample holds a few counts of this clone. The chain has TRBV7-2 and TRBJ2-7; tentative D call: TRBD1 (5 bases). Trimming removed 4 bases at V and 4 bases at J, with 17 bases between. Germline CDR1 reads SGHTA; CDR2 reads FQGNSA. The CDR3 spans 15 residues. The CDR3 here is CASSSLPGHSYEQYF. CDR3 nucleotide sequence: TGTGCCAGCAGCTCGCTACCCGGACATTCTTACGAGCAGTACTTC.

In its sample, this clone was seen a few times. A read error may account for a junction end that differs from germline. The chain combines TRBV7-9 with TRBJ1-4; 9 bases align to TRBD1. The CDR3 covers 12 residues. Germline V gene sequence: CDR1 SEHNR, CDR2 FQNEAQ (reference sequence). DNA for the CDR3: TGTTCCAGCAGCGACGACAGGGGGAAACTGTTTTTT. Amino acids: CSSSDDRGKLFF.

The V and J genes are TRBV14 and TRBJ1-1, with a tentative D call TRBD1 (5 bases). The CDR3 extends over 12 amino acids. Trimming left V 6 bases short and J 1 base short, with 6 bases between. Germline values: CDR1 SGHDN, CDR2 FVKESK. CDR3 nucleotides: TGTGCCAGCAGTCAGGGGAACACTGAAGCTTTCTTT. It specifies CASSQGNTEAFF. Filled out from reference TRBV14 and TRBJ1-1, the complete variable domain reads EAGVTQFPSHSVIEKGQTVTLRCDPISGHDNLYWYRRVMGKEIKFLLHFVKESKQDESGMPNNRFLAERTGGTYSTLKVQPAELEDSGVYFCASSQGNTEAFFGQGTRLTVV.

The genes are TRBV7-9 and TRBJ2-7; 12 nucleotides agree with TRBD2. From germline, CDR1 is SEHNR and CDR2 FQNEAQ (reference sequence). This CDR3 comprises 15 residues. The trim removed 4 bases at V and 4 bases at J, leaving 5 bases unmatched. The CDR3 loop reads CASSSWLAGGYEQYF. CDR3 DNA sequence: TGTGCCAGCAGCTCGTGGCTAGCGGGAGGGTACGAGCAGTACTTC.

This chain connects TRBV6-1 to TRBJ2-5; possible D gene TRBD2, 5 bases. Matching the DNA end better, TRBJ2-7 makes the J call doubtful. This CDR3 has 14 residues. Germline CDR1 reads MNHNS; CDR2 reads SASEGT. DNA of the CDR3: TGTGCCAGCAGTGAAGGCTCGACTATTTACGAGCAGTACTTC. As protein: CASSEGSTIYEQYF.

The genes are TRBV25-1 and TRBJ2-1, with D unresolved. V gave up 2 bases and J gave up 3 bases, with 8 bases separating them. This CDR3 spans 14 amino acids. The germline V gene encodes CDR1 MGHDK and CDR2 SYGVNS. CDR3 region: CASSEGHLYNEQFF. For the CDR3, the DNA is TGTGCCAGCAGTGAAGGGCACCTCTACAATGAGCAGTTCTTC. The complete variable domain, with remaining parts taken from reference TRBV25-1 and TRBJ2-1, reads EADIYQTPRYLVIGTGKKITLECSQTMGHDKMYWYQQDPGMELHLIHYSYGVNSTEKGDLSSESTVSRIRTEHFPLTLESARPSHTSQYLCASSEGHLYNEQFFGPGTRLTVL.